The 26 T cell receptor beta chains below come from one sample, sequenced in a study of brain T cells in children with intractable seizures. Data came from immunoSEQ multiplex PCR; TCRdb stores just in-frame clones and leaves some out. The sample lists 78,000 or so clones, more than 75% seen once, with roughly 24% in the top ten. The material was peripheral blood, obtained at surgery. The receptors come from a girl between 2 and 10 years old with Rasmussen encephalitis and intractable seizures.

The chain carries TRBV5-5 and TRBJ2-5, with D possibly being TRBD1 (5 bases). This CDR3 has 13 amino acids. V lost 1 base and J 5 bases, leaving 9 bases between the germline ends. Per the germline V gene, CDR1 is SGHKS and CDR2 is YYEKEE (reference sequence). CDR3 nucleotides: TGTGCCAGCAGCTTGCCAGGGAAGGAGACCCAGTACTTC. Translation: CASSLPGKETQYF.

The V call is TRBV25-1, the J call TRBJ1-1; TRBD1 might be the D (5 bases). The CDR3 loop spans 14 amino acids. V was pared by 6 bases and J by 1 base, with 12 bases between. Per the germline V gene, CDR1 is MGHDK and CDR2 is SYGVNS. CDR3 region: CASSPIGANTEAFF. CDR3 in DNA: TGTGCCAGCAGCCCGATTGGGGCGAACACTGAAGCTTTCTTT.

The chain couples TRBV14 to TRBJ2-6; D not certain. This CDR3 contains 14 residues. V gave up 2 bases and J gave up 1 base, with 3 bases separating them. The germline CDR1 and CDR2 sequences are SGHDN and FVKESK. CDR3 sequence reads: CASSQMSGANVLTF. As DNA, the CDR3 is TGTGCCAGCAGCCAAATGTCTGGGGCCAACGTCCTGACTTTC. Full variable domain (rest looked up from reference TRBV14 and TRBJ2-6): EAGVTQFPSHSVIEKGQTVTLRCDPISGHDNLYWYRRVMGKEIKFLLHFVKESKQDESGMPNNRFLAERTGGTYSTLKVQPAELEDSGVYFCASSQMSGANVLTFGAGSRLTVL.

This clone was seen a few times. The gene calls are TRBV4-1 and TRBJ1-2, with 8 nucleotides matching TRBD1. This CDR3 is built from 14 residues. Germline assignment: CDR1 MGHRA and CDR2 YSYEKL. J gave up 8 bases and V 5 bases, and 10 bases lay outside the gene matches. Here the CDR3 DNA reads TGCGCCAGCAGCGAACCGACAGGGGTCGGGGGCTACACCTTC. The encoded protein is CASSEPTGVGGYTF.

This rearrangement joins TRBV5-6 to TRBJ1-1; no clear D. The CDR3 runs 13 residues. The V gene lost 0 bases and the J gene lost 2 bases, with 5 bases spanning the gap. Germline values: CDR1 SGHDT, CDR2 YYEEEE. The CDR3 reads CASSLGGNTEAFF. CDR3 nucleotide sequence: TGTGCCAGCAGCTTGGGAGGAAACACTGAAGCTTTCTTT.

As DNA, the CDR3 is TGTGCCAGCAGCTTAGTTGACTCTCAAGAGACCCAGTACTTC. The encoded protein is CASSLVDSQETQYF. The chain carries TRBV7-9 and TRBJ2-5; D remains unclear. CDR3 length equals 14 residues. From germline, CDR1 is SEHNR and CDR2 FQNEAQ (reference sequence). V was trimmed by 1 base and J by 2 bases, leaving 8 bases between them.

The chain employs TRBV9 and TRBJ1-6, with D unresolved. The ends were cut back, 0 bases at V and 14 bases at J, with 15 bases in the middle. The germline V gene encodes CDR1 SGDLS and CDR2 YYNGEE. The CDR3 runs to 14 residues. The CDR3 DNA is TGTGCCAGCAGCGTAGGACCGAACGGCGGGTCCCTCCACTTT. It yields the protein CASSVGPNGGSLHF.

The genes are TRBV5-6 and TRBJ1-2; weak D call: TRBD1 (5 bases). CDR3 length: 14 amino acids. The V gene's germline CDR1 is SGHDT and CDR2 YYEEEE. The V end was cut by 1 base, the J end by 4 bases, with 11 bases between. In DNA form, the CDR3 reads TGTGCCAGCAGCTTGACAGGCGGAACCTATGGCTACACCTTC. It codes for CASSLTGGTYGYTF. The full variable domain, completed using reference TRBV5-6 and TRBJ1-2, is DAGVTQSPTHLIKTRGQQVTLRCSPKSGHDTVSWYQQALGQGPQFIFQYYEEEERQRGNFPDRFSGHQFPNYSSELNVNALLLGDSALYLCASSLTGGTYGYTFGSGTRLTVV.

The chain links TRBV4-1 to TRBJ2-2, with TRBD2 identical over 8 bases. The CDR3 runs 15 residues. The V gene end was trimmed by 1 base and the J gene end by 6 bases; junction bases not matched to a gene: 4. Germline V lookup: CDR1 MGHRA, CDR2 YSYEKL. The chain's CDR3 is CASSQAGGPPGELFF. CDR3 nucleotide sequence: TGCGCCAGCAGCCAAGCGGGGGGGCCCCCCGGGGAGCTGTTTTTT.

This clone was picked up a small number of times. This rearrangement joins TRBV2 to TRBJ1-4; D unclear. The CDR3 consists of 13 residues. The V and J ends lost 7 bases and 8 bases respectively, with 14 bases between them. Germline CDR1 is SNHLY and CDR2 is FYNNEI. The chain's CDR3 is CASIGGAREKLFF. DNA for the CDR3: TGTGCCAGCATAGGAGGTGCTAGGGAAAAACTGTTTTTT.

The chain joins TRBV19 to TRBJ1-1; TRBD1 might be the D (5 bases). V lost 3 bases and J 5 bases, leaving 16 bases between the germline ends. The CDR3 has 15 residues. CDR1 is LNHDA and CDR2 is SQIVND in the germline V gene (reference sequence). CDR3 in DNA: TGTGCCAGTAGTATGGTTGGGGCAGGGAGAACTGAAGCTTTCTTT. Its translation: CASSMVGAGRTEAFF.

This chain links TRBV21-1 with TRBJ2-7; the DNA was not used to check the table's D call, TRBD2. TRBV21-1 is annotated as a pseudogene. This CDR3 has 13 residues. This chain's CDR3 is CASSKGVTYEQYF. The CDR3, as DNA: TGTGCCAGCAGCAAAGGAGTTACGTACGAGCAGTACTTC.

V usage is TRBV18 and J usage is TRBJ1-1, with 9 bases matching TRBD1. CDR3 length equals 13 residues. V lost 6 bases to trimming and J lost 7 bases; unmatched junction nucleotides: 6. Looked up from germline, CDR1 is KGHSH and CDR2 is LQKENI. CDR3 protein: CASSSGTGIEAFF. The CDR3 coding sequence is TGTGCCAGCTCGTCCGGGACAGGGATTGAAGCTTTCTTT. Supplemented by reference TRBV18 and TRBJ1-1, the full variable domain reads NAGVMQNPRHLVRRRGQEARLRCSPMKGHSHVYWYRQLPEEGLKFMVYLQKENIIDESGMPKERFSAEFPKEGPSILRIQQVVRGDSAAYFCASSSGTGIEAFFGQGTRLTVV.

The rearrangement links TRBV6-5 to TRBJ2-7, with 9 bases fitting TRBD2. Per the germline V gene, CDR1 is MNHEY and CDR2 is SVGAGI. V shed 7 bases and J 6 bases; nucleotides not matched to a gene: 10. The CDR3 contains 14 residues. CDR3 sequence: CASNSLRLAVEQYF. DNA for the CDR3: TGTGCCAGCAACTCACTCAGACTAGCGGTCGAGCAGTACTTC.

V usage is TRBV24-1 and J usage is TRBJ2-3; no definite D call. V dropped 5 bases and J dropped 3 bases, with 2 bases sitting between them. The CDR3 length is 11 residues. Germline values: CDR1 KGHDR, CDR2 SFDVKD. For the CDR3, the DNA is TGTGCCACCAGTGGAACAGATACGCAGTATTTT. Protein: CATSGTDTQYF.

V and J are TRBV6-1 and TRBJ2-6, with TRBD1 identical over 8 bases. The CDR3 covers 17 residues. The V segment lost 1 base and the J segment 0 bases; nucleotides outside the gene matches: 2. Germline V lookup: CDR1 MNHNS, CDR2 SASEGT. The CDR3 loop is CASSEGTGSSGANVLTF. Written as DNA, the CDR3 is TGTGCCAGCAGTGAAGGGACAGGGAGCTCTGGGGCCAACGTCCTGACTTTC.

As for this clone: One end of the junction fails to match germline, which may point to a read error. This chain connects TRBV7-7 to TRBJ2-5, with 11 positions matching TRBD1. The length of the CDR3 is 15 residues. Germline lookup yields CDR1 SSHAT and CDR2 FNYEAQ (reference sequence). The CDR3 bases are TGTGCTAGCAGCCATGGACAGGGGGCGGGGGAGACCCAGTACTTC. Amino acid sequence: CASSHGQGAGETQYF.

The gene calls are TRBV29-1 and TRBJ2-1; D uncertain. The CDR3 runs to 11 residues. V shed 3 bases and J shed 8 bases, with 8 bases lying between them. Germline CDR1 reads SQVTM; CDR2 reads ANQGSEA. In DNA, the CDR3 is TGCAGCGTTGACAGTTCGCATGAGCAGTTCTTC. It translates to CSVDSSHEQFF.

The chain has TRBV4-1 and TRBJ2-2, with D tentatively TRBD1 (6 bases). Trimming cost V 4 bases and J 9 bases, with 6 bases left between them. From germline, CDR1 is MGHRA and CDR2 YSYEKL. The CDR3 contains 11 residues. The CDR3 region is CASSRGRELFF. The CDR3 coding sequence is TGCGCCAGCAGCCGGGGGCGGGAGCTGTTTTTT.

The V gene is TRBV6-5, the J gene TRBJ2-7; TRBD1 aligns across 10 bases. There are 15 residues in the CDR3. V was clipped by 6 bases and J by 2 bases; unmatched bases: 7. Germline V gene lookup returns CDR1 MNHEY and CDR2 SVGAGI. The DNA for the CDR3 is TGTGCCAGCAGGGAGGGACAGGGGATCGCCTACGAGCAGTACTTC. Translated: CASREGQGIAYEQYF.

V gene TRBV5-5 combines with J gene TRBJ2-2; maybe TRBD2 (5 bases). The germline CDR1 and CDR2 sequences are SGHKS and YYEKEE (reference sequence). The V end lost 0 bases, the J end lost 4 bases, and 13 bases lay between the germline ends. This CDR3 is built from 16 residues. The CDR3 nucleotides are TGTGCCAGCAGCTTGGACCCGTTGAGGGTCACCGGGGAGCTGTTTTTT. This encodes CASSLDPLRVTGELFF.

J is TRBJ1-1 and V is TRBV12-3 or TRBV12-4; the D is unclear. The CDR3 totals 12 residues. V was pared by 7 bases and J by 4 bases, with 10 bases between. This chain's CDR3 is CASTGRRTEAFF. In DNA form, the CDR3 reads TGTGCCAGCACCGGCAGGCGCACTGAAGCTTTCTTT.

This chain uses TRBV5-4 with TRBJ2-7; the match to TRBD2 covers 10 bases. The germline V gene encodes CDR1 SGHNT and CDR2 YYREEE (reference sequence). J was trimmed by 5 bases and V by 9 bases; bases with no gene match: 17. The CDR3 extends over 16 amino acids. CDR3 sequence: CAIPGGAGGPADEQYF. The DNA of the CDR3 is TGTGCCATCCCAGGGGGAGCGGGAGGGCCTGCCGACGAGCAGTACTTC.

The chain links TRBV2 to TRBJ2-2; D might be TRBD2 (6 bases). Germline-derived CDR1 and CDR2 are SNHLY and FYNNEI. V was shortened by 2 bases and J by 8 bases, with 15 bases between the two germline ends. The CDR3 extends over 15 amino acids. CDR3 amino acids: CASSETGRGTGELFF. In DNA, the CDR3 is TGTGCCAGCAGTGAAACCGGGAGAGGTACAGGGGAGCTGTTTTTT.

This clone was observed once. The genes are TRBV28 and TRBJ1-2; weak D call: TRBD1 (5 bases). The CDR3 has 14 residues. Germline lookup yields CDR1 MDHEN and CDR2 SYDVKM. Trimming shortened V by 5 bases and J by 8 bases, and 18 bases separated the two germline ends. The CDR3 DNA reads as TGTGCCAGCAGTCCCCCCGGGGCGCTGGGGGGCTACACCTTC. Translating gives CASSPPGALGGYTF.

The chain combines TRBV7-3 with TRBJ1-1, with 7 bases aligning to TRBD1. Germline CDR1 is SGHTA and CDR2 is FQGTGA. CDR3 size: 14 residues. The junction had 4 bases not matched to a gene; V was cut back by 5 bases and J by 1 base. CDR3 in amino acids: CASSLGTANTEAFF. CDR3 coding DNA: TGTGCCAGCAGCCTCGGGACAGCGAACACTGAAGCTTTCTTT.